The clone carrying this T cell receptor beta chain was observed at least ten times. The antigen is not known. The ends lost 1 base at V and 3 bases at J; junction bases unmatched: 5. Germline V gene sequence: CDR1 SGHDT, CDR2 YYEEEE. This CDR3 region has 15 residues. Relapse was seen in all patients after autologous stem cell transplantation, and brentuximab vedotin exposure was variable. Some clones are missing from TCRdb's copy, which holds only in-frame ones; the method was immunoSEQ multiplex PCR. The profile shows approximately 89,000 clones, approximately 80% of them singletons. This record comes from a study of PD-1 blockade in classical Hodgkin lymphoma. Notes on the study in general: Newly diagnosed patients had baseline TCR diversity that was reportedly lower than that of healthy donors. Complete responders' diversity at baseline resembled that of newly diagnosed patients.

The receptor's source is a human donor with classical Hodgkin lymphoma. The sample consisted of peripheral blood mononuclear cells (PBMCs), taken at baseline. The chain is built from TRBV5-6 and TRBJ2-7, with 9 bases fitting TRBD1. CDR3 sequence: CASSLLGTGNYEQYF. The CDR3 region has the DNA TGTGCCAGCAGCTTGCTCGGGACAGGGAACTACGAGCAGTACTTC.